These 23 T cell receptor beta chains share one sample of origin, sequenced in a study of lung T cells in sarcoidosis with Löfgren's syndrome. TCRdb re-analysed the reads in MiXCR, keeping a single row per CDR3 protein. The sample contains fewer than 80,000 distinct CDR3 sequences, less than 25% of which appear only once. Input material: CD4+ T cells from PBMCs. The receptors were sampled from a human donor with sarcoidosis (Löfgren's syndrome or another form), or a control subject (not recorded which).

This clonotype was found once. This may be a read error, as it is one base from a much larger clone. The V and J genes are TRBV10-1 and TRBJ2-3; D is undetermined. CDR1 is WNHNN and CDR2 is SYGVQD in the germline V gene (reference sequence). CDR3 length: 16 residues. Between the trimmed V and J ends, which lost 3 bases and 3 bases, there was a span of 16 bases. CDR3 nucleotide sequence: TGCGCCAGCAGTGACTCCGTGACGGCTAGGACAGATACGCAGTATTTT. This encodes CASSDSVTARTDTQYF.

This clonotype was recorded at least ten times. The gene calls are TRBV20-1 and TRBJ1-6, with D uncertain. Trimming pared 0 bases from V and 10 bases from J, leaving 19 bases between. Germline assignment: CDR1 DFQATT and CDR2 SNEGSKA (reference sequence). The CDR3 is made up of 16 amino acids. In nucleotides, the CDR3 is TGCAGTGCTAGAGATGGACGTCCAGAGATTAGGTCACCCCTCCACTTT. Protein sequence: CSARDGRPEIRSPLHF.

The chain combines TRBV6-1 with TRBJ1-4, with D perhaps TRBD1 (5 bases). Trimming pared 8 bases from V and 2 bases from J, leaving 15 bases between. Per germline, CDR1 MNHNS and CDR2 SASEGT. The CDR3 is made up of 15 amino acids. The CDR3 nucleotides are TGTGCCAGCCGGGGCAACATAGCCACTAATGAAAAACTGTTTTTT. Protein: CASRGNIATNEKLFF.

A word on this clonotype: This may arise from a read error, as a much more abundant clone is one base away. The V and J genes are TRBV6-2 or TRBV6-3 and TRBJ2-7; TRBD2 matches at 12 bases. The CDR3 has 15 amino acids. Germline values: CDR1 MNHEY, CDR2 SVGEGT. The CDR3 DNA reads TGTGCCAGCAGGCCTACTAGCGGGAGGAGCTACGAGCAGTGCTTC. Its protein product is CASRPTSGRSYEQCF.

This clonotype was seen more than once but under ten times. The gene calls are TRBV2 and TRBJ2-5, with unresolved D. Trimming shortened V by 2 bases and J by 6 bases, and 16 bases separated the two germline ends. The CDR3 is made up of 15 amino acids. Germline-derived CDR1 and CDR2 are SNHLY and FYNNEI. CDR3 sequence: CASSELVGFPQTQYF. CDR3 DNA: TGTGCCAGCAGTGAACTGGTAGGGTTTCCACAGACCCAGTACTTC.

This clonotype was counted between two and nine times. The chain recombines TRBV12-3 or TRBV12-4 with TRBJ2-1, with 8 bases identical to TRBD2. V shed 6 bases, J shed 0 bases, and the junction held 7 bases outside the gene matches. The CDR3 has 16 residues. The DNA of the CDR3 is TGTGCCAGCAGCCGGACCCGGGAGGGCTCCTACAATGAGCAGTTCTTC. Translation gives CASSRTREGSYNEQFF.

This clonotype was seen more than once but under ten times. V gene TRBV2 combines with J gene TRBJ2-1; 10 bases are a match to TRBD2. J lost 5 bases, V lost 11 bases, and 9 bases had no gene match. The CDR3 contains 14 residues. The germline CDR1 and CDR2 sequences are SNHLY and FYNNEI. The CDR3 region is CAGQLAGVDNEQFF. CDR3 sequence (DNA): TGTGCCGGCCAGCTAGCGGGGGTAGACAATGAGCAGTTCTTC.

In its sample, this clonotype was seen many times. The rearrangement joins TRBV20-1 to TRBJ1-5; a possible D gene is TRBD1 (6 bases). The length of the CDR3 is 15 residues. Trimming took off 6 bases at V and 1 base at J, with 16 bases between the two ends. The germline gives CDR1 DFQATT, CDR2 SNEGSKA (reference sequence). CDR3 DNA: TGCAGTGCCGGGACGGGGGGCATGAGCAATCAGCCCCAGCATTTT. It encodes CSAGTGGMSNQPQHF.

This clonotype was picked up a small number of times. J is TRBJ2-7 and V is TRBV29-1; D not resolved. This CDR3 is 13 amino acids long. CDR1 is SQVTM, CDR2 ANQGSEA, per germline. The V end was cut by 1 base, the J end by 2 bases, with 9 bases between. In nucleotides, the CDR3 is TGCAGCGTTGAAGTCGCGAAAGCCTACGAGCAGTACTTC. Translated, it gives CSVEVAKAYEQYF.

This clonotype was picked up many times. The CDR3 spells CATSLLSGYGYTF. The CDR3 nucleotides read TGTGCCACCTCCCTATTATCCGGGTATGGCTACACCTTC. The chain has TRBV15 and TRBJ1-2, with D uncertain. Trimming left V 8 bases short and J 5 bases short, with 15 bases between. Germline-derived CDR1 and CDR2 are LNHNV and YYDKDF (reference sequence). This CDR3 has 13 amino acids.

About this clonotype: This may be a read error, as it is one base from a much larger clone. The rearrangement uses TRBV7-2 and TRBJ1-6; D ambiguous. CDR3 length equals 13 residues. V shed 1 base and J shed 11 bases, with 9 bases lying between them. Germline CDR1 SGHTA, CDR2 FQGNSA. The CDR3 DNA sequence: TGTGCCAGCAGCTTAGAAATGAAGACACCCCTCCACTTT. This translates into CASSLEMKTPLHF.

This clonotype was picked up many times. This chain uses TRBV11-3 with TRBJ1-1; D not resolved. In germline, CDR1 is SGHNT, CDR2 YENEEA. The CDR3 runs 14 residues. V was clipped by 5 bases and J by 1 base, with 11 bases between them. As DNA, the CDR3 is TGTGCCAGCAGCCCGAGGACTGGGAACACTGAAGCTTTCTTT. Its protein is CASSPRTGNTEAFF.

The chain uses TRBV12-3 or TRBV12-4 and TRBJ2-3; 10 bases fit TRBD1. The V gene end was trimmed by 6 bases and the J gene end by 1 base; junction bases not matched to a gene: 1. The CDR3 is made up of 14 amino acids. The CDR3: CASRTGGRTDTQYF. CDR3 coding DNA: TGTGCCAGCAGGACAGGGGGCCGCACAGATACGCAGTATTTT.

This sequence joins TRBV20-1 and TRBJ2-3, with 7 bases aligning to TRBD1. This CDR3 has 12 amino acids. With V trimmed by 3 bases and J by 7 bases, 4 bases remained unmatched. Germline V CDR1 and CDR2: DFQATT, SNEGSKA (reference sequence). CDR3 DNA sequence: TGCAGTGCTAGTAGGGGGCAGTATACGCAGTATTTT. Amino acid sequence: CSASRGQYTQYF.

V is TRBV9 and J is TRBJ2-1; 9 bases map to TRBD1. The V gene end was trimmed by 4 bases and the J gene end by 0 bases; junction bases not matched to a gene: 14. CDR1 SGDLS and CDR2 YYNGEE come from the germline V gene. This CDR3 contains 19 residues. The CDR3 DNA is TGTGCCAGCAGCTTACGGACAGGGGCGCTGGATAGCTCCTACAATGAGCAGTTCTTC. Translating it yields CASSLRTGALDSSYNEQFF.

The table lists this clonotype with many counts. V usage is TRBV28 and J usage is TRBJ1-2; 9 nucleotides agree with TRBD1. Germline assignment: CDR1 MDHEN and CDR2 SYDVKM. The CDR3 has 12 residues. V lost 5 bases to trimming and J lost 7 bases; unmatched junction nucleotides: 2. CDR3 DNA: TGTGCCAGCAGTACAGGGGGCAGTGGCTACACCTTC. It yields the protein CASSTGGSGYTF.

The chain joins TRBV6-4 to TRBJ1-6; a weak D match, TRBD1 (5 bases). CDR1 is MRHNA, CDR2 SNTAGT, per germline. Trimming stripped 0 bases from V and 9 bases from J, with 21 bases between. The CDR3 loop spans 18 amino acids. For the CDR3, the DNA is TGTGCCAGCAGTGACTCGATCGTTTTCCAGGGCGGCGGTTCACCCCTCCACTTT. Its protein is CASSDSIVFQGGGSPLHF.

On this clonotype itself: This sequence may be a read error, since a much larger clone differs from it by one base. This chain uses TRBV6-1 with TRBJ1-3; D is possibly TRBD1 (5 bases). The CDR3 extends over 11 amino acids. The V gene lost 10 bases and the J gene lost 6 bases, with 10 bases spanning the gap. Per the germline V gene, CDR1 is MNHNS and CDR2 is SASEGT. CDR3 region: CAIIGVNTIYF. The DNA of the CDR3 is TGTGCCATTATAGGGGTAAACACCATATATTTT.

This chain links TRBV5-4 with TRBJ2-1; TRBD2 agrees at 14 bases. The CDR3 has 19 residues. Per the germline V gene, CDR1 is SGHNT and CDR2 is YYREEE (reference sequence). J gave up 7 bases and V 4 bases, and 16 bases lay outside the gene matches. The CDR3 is CASSPIGLAGGGAVNEQFF. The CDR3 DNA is TGTGCCAGCAGCCCGATCGGACTAGCGGGGGGCGGGGCGGTTAATGAGCAGTTCTTC.

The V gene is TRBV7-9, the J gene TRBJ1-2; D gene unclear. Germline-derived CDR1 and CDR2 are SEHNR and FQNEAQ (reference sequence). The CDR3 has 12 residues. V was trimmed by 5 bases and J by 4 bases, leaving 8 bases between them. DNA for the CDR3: TGTGCCAGCAGCCTCGGAGCCTATGGCTACACCTTC. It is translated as CASSLGAYGYTF.

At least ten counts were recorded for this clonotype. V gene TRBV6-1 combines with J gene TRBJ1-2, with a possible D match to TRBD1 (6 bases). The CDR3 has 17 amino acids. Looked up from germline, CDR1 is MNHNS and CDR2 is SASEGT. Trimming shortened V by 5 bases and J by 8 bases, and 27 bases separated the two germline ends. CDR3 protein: CASSYTDSLGASRGYTF. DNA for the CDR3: TGTGCCAGCAGTTATACGGACAGCTTGGGCGCAAGTCGGGGCTACACCTTC.

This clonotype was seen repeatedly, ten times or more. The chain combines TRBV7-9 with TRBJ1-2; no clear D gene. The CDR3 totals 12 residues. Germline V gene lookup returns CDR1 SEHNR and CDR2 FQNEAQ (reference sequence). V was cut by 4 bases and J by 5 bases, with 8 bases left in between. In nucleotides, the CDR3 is TGTGCCAGCAGCTCGCAGACATATGGCTACACCTTC. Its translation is CASSSQTYGYTF.

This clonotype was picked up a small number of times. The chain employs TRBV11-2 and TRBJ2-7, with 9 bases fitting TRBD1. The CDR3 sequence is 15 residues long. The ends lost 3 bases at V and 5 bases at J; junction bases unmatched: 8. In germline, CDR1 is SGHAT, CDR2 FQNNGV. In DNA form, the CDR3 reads TGTGCCAGCAGCTTCGACCGGGACAGGGCTCACGAGCAGTACTTC. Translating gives CASSFDRDRAHEQYF.